A selection of T cell receptor beta chains follows, all from one sample in a study of OX40 agonist ivuxolimab in advanced cancers. Sequencing used immunoSEQ multiplex PCR; TCRdb keeps in-frame clones, though not all of them. The data hold tens of thousands of clones, with around 81% observed a single time. The sample in question was CD4+ or CD8+ T cells sorted from blood, obtained in a trial of the OX40 agonist ivuxolimab. The receptors derive from an adult with an advanced solid tumor such as melanoma, head and neck, liver or kidney cancer. Each CDR3 is given with its conserved first and last residue. Each record gives: D gene, V gene, J gene, CDR3 DNA, CDR3 protein. The D gene is left open where the match is weak.

.,TRBV6-1,TRBJ1-3,TGTGCCAGCAGTGAATGGGCTTCTGGAAACACCATATATTTT,CASSEWASGNTIYF
TRBD2,TRBV28,TRBJ2-4,TGTGCCAGCGGGCGGGAGTACGGTGGAAACATTCAGTACTTC,CASGREYGGNIQYF
.,TRBV13,TRBJ2-2,TGTGCCAGCAGCTTAGACCAGGGGTCCGTCGGGGAGCTGTTTTTT,CASSLDQGSVGELFF
.,TRBV19,TRBJ1-2,TGTGCCAGTAGTCCTCAATATGAGGCATTCGAAGGCTACACCTTC,CASSPQYEAFEGYTF
.,TRBV6-5,TRBJ1-6,TGTGCCAGCAGTTACGGCCCACAGAGGCATAATTCACCCCTCCACTTT,CASSYGPQRHNSPLHF
.,TRBV6-6,TRBJ1-1,TGTGCCAGCAGTTACAATGTTGAAGCTTTCTTT,CASSYNVEAFF
.,TRBV18,TRBJ2-3,TGTGCCAGCTCACCAGGGTTCGGCACAGATACGCAGTATTTT,CASSPGFGTDTQYF
.,TRBV7-9,TRBJ1-1,TGTGCCAGCAGCTTAGAAGACAGGATGAACACTGAAGCTTTCTTT,CASSLEDRMNTEAFF
.,TRBV28,TRBJ2-7,TGTGCCAGCATGGGCTACGAGCAGTACTTC,CASMGYEQYF
.,TRBV7-9,TRBJ1-5,TGTGCCAGCAGCTCTAGAGGTGAAGGTCTAAGCAATCAGCCCCAGCATTTT,CASSSRGEGLSNQPQHF
TRBD1,TRBV19,TRBJ1-1,TGTGCCAGTAGTGTTCGACAGGGGGCAAAGACTGAAGCTTTCTTT,CASSVRQGAKTEAFF
.,TRBV6-5,TRBJ2-5,TGTGCCAGCAGTTACGGTCTGGGGAGTCAGACCCAGTACTTC,CASSYGLGSQTQYF
TRBD2,TRBV6-5,TRBJ2-7,TGTGCCAGCACCCGACGGGAGGGGCGTCCCTACGAGCAGTACTTC,CASTRREGRPYEQYF
.,TRBV28,TRBJ2-7,TGTGCCAGCAGTTTAAACAGGGAAGACTACGAGCAGTACTTC,CASSLNREDYEQYF
TRBD1,TRBV18,TRBJ2-3,TGTGCCAGCTCACCACTTTTAAACCGACAGGGAAGCACAGATACGCAGTATTTT,CASSPLLNRQGSTDTQYF
.,TRBV4-3,TRBJ1-5,TGCGCCAGCAGCCAAGACGGGGGGTCGGATCAGCCCCAGCATTTT,CASSQDGGSDQPQHF
TRBD1,TRBV19,TRBJ2-2,TGTGCCAGTAGAAATCCGGGACAGAGGAGCACCGGGGAGCTGTTTTTT,CASRNPGQRSTGELFF
.,TRBV2,TRBJ2-5,TGTGCCGGGCAGGGGGGGTTGGAGACCCAGTACTTC,CAGQGGLETQYF
TRBD2,TRBV5-1,TRBJ2-1,TGCGCCAGCAGCTGGGGACTAGTAAGTGATGAGCAGTTCTTC,CASSWGLVSDEQFF
TRBD2,TRBV13,TRBJ2-1,TGTGCCAGCAGCTCAGATACTAGCGGGAGAGGGAATGAGCAGTTCTTC,CASSSDTSGRGNEQFF
TRBD2,TRBV27,TRBJ2-1,TGTGCCAGCAGTTCCCCCTCAAGGGAGGGCGTTGAGCAGTTCTTC,CASSSPSREGVEQFF
TRBD2,TRBV10-3,TRBJ2-7,TGTGCCATCAGTGAGTCGGGACTAGCGGGAAACGAGCAGTACTTC,CAISESGLAGNEQYF
TRBD1,TRBV9,TRBJ1-4,TGTGCCAGCAGCAACTCCGGACAGGGGGTCGAAAAACTGTTTTTT,CASSNSGQGVEKLFF
.,TRBV5-6,TRBJ2-2,TGTGCCAGCAGCTTGGCCCTTACCACCGGGGAGCTGTTTTTT,CASSLALTTGELFF
TRBD1,TRBV28,TRBJ2-7,TGTGCCAGCAGCCTGTCGGGGACAGGGAACGAGCAGTACTTC,CASSLSGTGNEQYF
.,TRBV27,TRBJ2-3,TGTGCCAGCAGTTCTGGGTATACGCAGTATTTT,CASSSGYTQYF
.,TRBV2,TRBJ2-3,TGTGCCAGCAGGGGCTTCTCGCTTTCGGATACGCAGTATTTT,CASRGFSLSDTQYF
.,TRBV9,TRBJ2-7,TGTGCCAGCAGCGTAGGCCAAAACCCATCGACCTACGAGCAGTACTTC,CASSVGQNPSTYEQYF
TRBD1,TRBV9,TRBJ2-7,TGTGCCAGCAGCGTAGGGGACAGGGCTACCTACGAGCAGTACTTC,CASSVGDRATYEQYF
TRBD1,TRBV19,TRBJ2-1,TGTGCCAGTAGTGACCGGGACAGGGACTACAATGAGCAGTTCTTC,CASSDRDRDYNEQFF
.,TRBV5-1,TRBJ2-5,TGCGCCAGCAGCCCTGAGGGGATGGAGACCCAGTACTTC,CASSPEGMETQYF
.,TRBV9,TRBJ1-1,TGTGCCAGCAGCCGGGGGTACATGAACACTGAAGCTTTCTTT,CASSRGYMNTEAFF
TRBD1,TRBV28,TRBJ2-3,TGTGCCAGCAGTCTCCCCAGGGGGCAAACAGATACGCAGTATTTT,CASSLPRGQTDTQYF